Listed below are T cell receptor beta chains from one sample, sequenced in a study of chemoradiotherapy in HPV16-positive cancers. TCRdb's table, derived via immunoSEQ multiplex PCR, lists solely in-frame clones and lacks some. The top ten hold 3.5% to 5.5% of the sample, which has some 700 clones, 90% seen once. This sample comprised tumor tissue, obtained from a patient who underwent chemoradiotherapy. All receptors come from a human donor with HPV-associated anogenital cancer. The conserved cysteine and the conserved F or W are not part of the CDR3 here.

v_gene	CDR3aa
TRBV19	ASHPGQGSDTQY
TRBV28	ASTGQGSNQPQH
TRBV18	ASSRSSVANTEAF